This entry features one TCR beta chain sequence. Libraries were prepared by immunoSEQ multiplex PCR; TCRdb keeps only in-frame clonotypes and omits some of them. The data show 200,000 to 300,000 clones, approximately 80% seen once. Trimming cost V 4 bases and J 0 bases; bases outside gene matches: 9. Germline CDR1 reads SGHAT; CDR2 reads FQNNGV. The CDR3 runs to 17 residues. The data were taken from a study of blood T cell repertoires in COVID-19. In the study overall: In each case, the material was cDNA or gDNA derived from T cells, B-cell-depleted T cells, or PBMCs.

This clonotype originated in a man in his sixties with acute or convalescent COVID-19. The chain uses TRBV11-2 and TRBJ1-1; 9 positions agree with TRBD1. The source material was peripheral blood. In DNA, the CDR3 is TGTGCCAGCAGCTCCGGGACAGGGACTAGGATGAACACTGAAGCTTTCTTT. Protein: CASSSGTGTRMNTEAFF.